A selection of T cell receptor beta chains follows, all from one sample in a study of blood T cells in healthy people across ages. Each CDR3 protein is one row after TCRdb ran MiXCR on the 5' RACE reads. The data contain 700,000 or so distinct CDR3 sequences, 22% of them singletons. Material for sequencing was blood. These TCRs come from a man between 65 and 85 years old in good health. Both conserved end residues are part of each CDR3. A D gene is named only where the DNA matches it firmly. The size of a clone is reported for some rows only, either as once, few or many, or as a class for expanded clones.

CASSLQEYTEAFF	TGCGCCAGCAGCCTACAGGAATACACTGAAGCTTTCTTT	NA	TRBV5-1	TRBJ1-1	NA
CSVKQGGEETQYF	TGCAGCGTTAAACAGGGGGGGGAAGAGACCCAGTACTTC	NA	TRBV29-1	TRBJ2-5	NA
CASVGRVQETQHF	TGTGCCAGCGTGGGGAGGGTCCAAGAGACCCAGCACTTC	TRBD2	TRBV28	TRBJ2-5	few
CSVDWQGDTGELFF	TGCAGCGTTGATTGGCAGGGTGACACCGGGGAGCTGTTTTTT	NA	TRBV29-1	TRBJ2-2	few
CASSSQGGDYNEQFF	TGTGCCAGCAGCTCCCAGGGAGGGGACTACAATGAGCAGTTCTTC	TRBD2	TRBV7-2	TRBJ2-1	few
CASSAGSYGYTF	TGTGCCAGCAGTGCCGGCTCCTATGGCTACACCTTC	NA	TRBV6-4	TRBJ1-2	few
CASSKSTSGGGNEQFF	TGTGCCAGCAGTAAATCGACTAGCGGGGGGGGCAATGAGCAGTTCTTC	TRBD2	TRBV6-5	TRBJ2-1	few
CASSRNPSRNAQYF	TGTGCCAGCAGTCGAAACCCCAGCAGAAATGCGCAGTATTTT	NA	TRBV7-2	TRBJ2-3	few
CASSTRDSNSPLHF	TGTGCCAGCAGCACACGGGACAGTAATTCACCCCTCCACTTT	TRBD1	TRBV12-3/TRBV12-4	TRBJ1-6	NA
CASSETAYLTYEQYF	TGTGCCAGCAGCGAAACAGCATACTTAACCTACGAGCAGTACTTC	NA	TRBV21-1	TRBJ2-7	NA
CASSLGLAVMDTQYF	TGTGCCAGCAGCTTGGGGCTAGCGGTTATGGATACGCAGTATTTT	TRBD2	TRBV5-5	TRBJ2-3	NA
CSARDGAGRRYNEQFF	TGCAGTGCTAGAGATGGGGCGGGGCGGAGATACAATGAGCAGTTCTTC	NA	TRBV20-1	TRBJ2-1	few
CASSSQLAFYNEQFF	TGCGCCAGCTCCTCGCAACTAGCCTTCTACAATGAGCAGTTCTTC	NA	TRBV4-3	TRBJ2-1	few
CASSLGPGGHTEAFF	TGTGCCAGCAGCTTAGGCCCGGGAGGGCACACTGAAGCTTTCTTT	NA	TRBV11-1	TRBJ1-1	few
CASSPKGENEQYF	TGCGCCAGCAGCCCGAAGGGCGAGAACGAGCAGTACTTC	NA	TRBV5-1	TRBJ2-7	NA
CASSTQGAGRYGYTF	TGTGCCAGCAGCACACAAGGGGCCGGGCGGTATGGCTACACCTTC	NA	TRBV7-2	TRBJ1-2	NA
CASSPNHLFQETQYF	TGTGCCAGCAGTCCTAACCACCTTTTCCAAGAGACCCAGTACTTC	NA	TRBV6-1	TRBJ2-5	NA
CSVEGAGRAETQYF	TGCAGCGTTGAGGGGGCGGGGAGGGCAGAGACCCAGTACTTC	NA	TRBV29-1	TRBJ2-5	once
CASSFGVAEYNEQFF	TGTGCCAGCAGTTTTGGAGTAGCGGAGTACAATGAGCAGTTCTTC	NA	TRBV12-3/TRBV12-4	TRBJ2-1	few
CSALGIGLAGSNTQYF	TGCAGTGCTCTAGGGATCGGACTAGCGGGATCGAATACGCAGTATTTT	TRBD2	TRBV20-1	TRBJ2-3	NA
CASSPSGRDYNEQFF	TGTGCCAGCAGTCCAAGCGGGAGAGACTACAATGAGCAGTTCTTC	TRBD2	TRBV6-5	TRBJ2-1	few
CSVTNLAGKATDTQYF	TGCAGCGTTACCAACCTGGCGGGAAAAGCCACAGATACGCAGTATTTT	NA	TRBV29-1	TRBJ2-3	NA
CSASVRGSTDTQYF	TGCAGTGCTAGTGTCAGGGGTAGCACAGATACGCAGTATTTT	NA	TRBV20-1	TRBJ2-3	NA
CASSYGTSSTDTQYF	TGTGCCAGCAGTTACGGGACGTCTAGCACAGATACGCAGTATTTT	NA	TRBV6-6	TRBJ2-3	many
CASSQDRTSGRDNEQFF	TGCGCCAGCAGCCAAGATCGGACTAGCGGGAGGGACAATGAGCAGTTCTTC	TRBD2	TRBV4-3	TRBJ2-1	once
CASSYGLARGETQYF	TGTGCCAGCAGTTACGGTCTAGCAAGGGGAGAGACCCAGTACTTC	NA	TRBV6-5	TRBJ2-5	NA
CASSPNSGSLSDTQYF	TGTGCCAGCAGCCCTAATAGCGGGAGCCTCTCAGATACGCAGTATTTT	TRBD2	TRBV12-3/TRBV12-4	TRBJ2-3	NA
CASSLDGNPPDEQFF	TGCGCCAGCAGCTTGGACGGGAACCCCCCCGATGAGCAGTTCTTC	NA	TRBV5-1	TRBJ2-1	NA
CASSPQSQETQYF	TGTGCCAGCTCACCACAATCTCAAGAGACCCAGTACTTC	NA	TRBV18	TRBJ2-5	few
CSTKTGVGTDTQYF	TGCAGCACAAAGACAGGTGTGGGCACAGATACGCAGTATTTT	NA	TRBV29-1	TRBJ2-3	few
CASSYGQYYGYTF	TGTGCCAGCAGTTACGGGCAATACTATGGCTACACCTTC	NA	TRBV6-6	TRBJ1-2	few
CASSPHGSTNEKLFF	TGTGCCAGCAGTCCCCACGGATCAACTAATGAAAAACTGTTTTTT	NA	TRBV27	TRBJ1-4	NA
CASSRGGVDQPQHF	TGTGCCAGCAGCCGTGGGGGCGTTGATCAGCCCCAGCATTTT	NA	TRBV28	TRBJ1-5	NA
CASSRNPTSGVGQYF	TGTGCCAGCAGCCGTAACCCCACTAGCGGGGTGGGGCAGTACTTC	TRBD2	TRBV27	TRBJ2-5	NA
CSASTGSNTGELFF	TGCAGTGCTAGTACAGGGTCGAACACCGGGGAGCTGTTTTTT	NA	TRBV20-1	TRBJ2-2	few
CASSQVGVSYNEQFF	TGTGCCAGCAGCCAAGTGGGAGTCTCCTACAATGAGCAGTTCTTC	NA	TRBV3-1	TRBJ2-1	few
CASSPTSGRASAKNIQYF	TGTGCCAGCAGCCCGACTAGCGGGAGGGCCTCAGCCAAAAACATTCAGTACTTC	TRBD2	TRBV12-3/TRBV12-4	TRBJ2-4	few
CASSQHGTGANEQFF	TGTGCCAGCAGCCAACACGGGACAGGGGCCAATGAGCAGTTCTTC	TRBD1	TRBV7-7	TRBJ2-1	few
CAIQRFVVAAPNYNEQFF	TGTGCCATCCAAAGGTTCGTGGTGGCGGCACCCAACTACAATGAGCAGTTCTTC	NA	TRBV10-3	TRBJ2-1	NA
CASSYMGQGFGGELFF	TGTGCCAGCAGTTACATGGGACAGGGATTTGGCGGGGAGCTGTTTTTT	TRBD1	TRBV6-6	TRBJ2-2	few
CSAEPGLADTGELFF	TGCAGTGCCGAACCGGGACTAGCGGATACCGGGGAGCTGTTTTTT	TRBD2	TRBV20-1	TRBJ2-2	NA
CASSTPGLVDYNGQFF	TGTGCCAGCAGTACACCGGGACTAGTAGACTACAATGGGCAGTTCTTC	TRBD2	TRBV5-6	TRBJ2-1	few
CAERGVVRETQYF	TGTGCCGAAAGAGGTGTTGTCAGAGAGACCCAGTACTTC	NA	TRBV25-1	TRBJ2-5	many
CSVGTSGSGYNEQFF	TGCAGCGTGGGGACTAGCGGGAGTGGGTACAATGAGCAGTTCTTC	TRBD2	TRBV29-1	TRBJ2-1	NA